Described below is a single TCR beta chain sequence and its context. The use of a sample-barcoded 5' primer and a J-beta primer mix characterized a second PCR of about 7 to 12 cycles. TCRdb called the 5' RACE reads again in MiXCR, with one record for every CDR3 protein. The sample has 550,000 to 600,000 distinct CDR3 sequences; roughly 48% are singletons. Trimming stripped 4 bases from V and 1 base from J, with 14 bases between. Germline lookup yields CDR1 SGHTA and CDR2 FQGNSA. This CDR3 has 15 amino acids. The record originates from a study of blood T cells in healthy people across ages. Sequenced: blood. The clonotype comes from an elderly man in good health. The chain joins TRBV7-2 to TRBJ2-7; D assignment may be TRBD1 or TRBD2 (5 bases each). The CDR3 bases are TGTGCCAGCAGCTCGGGTGGGGACGGATCCTACGAGCAGTACTTC. Its translation is CASSSGGDGSYEQYF.